Presented here are 4 T cell receptor beta chains from one specimen sequenced in a study of regulatory T cells in long-lasting Graves disease. Time point in this sample: persistent/refractory GD, antithyroid drugs over 5 years with positive TRAb. RNA isolated from PBMCs was used to make the TCR library. Libraries of TCR beta came from iRepertoire HTBI primers plus Arm-PCR of CDR3 regions. Using its own MiXCR run on the multiplex PCR reads, TCRdb lists one record per CDR3 protein. Of about 470,000 distinct CDR3 sequences listed, roughly 20% are singletons. The sequences come from peripheral blood mononuclear cells (PBMCs), collected when the disease was refractory, from a patient treated with antithyroid drugs. The receptors shown here come from a female donor with Graves disease.

The chain joins TRBV7-9 to TRBJ2-7, with 13 bases identical to TRBD2. V lost 5 bases to trimming and J lost 4 bases; unmatched junction nucleotides: 8. The germline V gene encodes CDR1 SEHNR and CDR2 FQNEAQ (reference sequence). This CDR3 spans 16 amino acids. CDR3: CASSKLGGLAGYEQYF. The CDR3 DNA follows: TGTGCCAGCAGCAAATTGGGGGGACTAGCGGGATACGAGCAGTACTTC.

J is TRBJ1-6 and V is TRBV19; D possibly corresponds to TRBD1 (6 bases). The CDR3 totals 13 residues. V lost 2 bases and J 7 bases, leaving 6 bases between the germline ends. Germline V gives CDR1 LNHDA, CDR2 SQIVND (reference sequence). The CDR3 reads CASSIQGNSPLHF. CDR3 sequence (DNA): TGTGCCAGTAGTATACAGGGGAATTCACCCCTCCACTTT.

The DNA for the CDR3 is TGTGCCAGCAGCTTAGAGGGCTGGGACAGGCACGAGCAGTACTTC. It encodes CASSLEGWDRHEQYF. The chain links TRBV7-9 to TRBJ2-7; 8 nucleotides agree with TRBD1. The V segment lost 1 base and the J segment 5 bases; nucleotides outside the gene matches: 7. Germline V gives CDR1 SEHNR, CDR2 FQNEAQ (reference sequence). This CDR3 is 15 amino acids long.

This clonotype was seen ten or more times. V usage is TRBV28 and J usage is TRBJ1-5, with 12 bases lining up with TRBD1. Germline assignment: CDR1 MDHEN and CDR2 SYDVKM. After removal of 9 bases from V and 6 bases from J, the junction contained 3 bases not matched to a gene. This CDR3 has 13 residues. CDR3 DNA sequence: TGTGCCAGTGGGACAGGGGGCACTCAGCCCCAGCATTTT. The encoded protein is CASGTGGTQPQHF.